This TCR beta chain is drawn from a study of immune characteristics of hereditary and idiopathic chronic pancreatitis. Study-wide results and caveats: TCRbeta diversity rose and clonality fell in both pancreatitis groups versus controls.

As concerns this clone: The antigen remains undetermined.

Assay used: immunoSEQ multiplex PCR; TCRdb lists only in-frame clones, some missing. The sample lists roughly 9,000 clones, roughly 77% occurring once. Patients having total pancreatectomy with islet autotransplantation provided the chronic pancreatitis pancreas tissue. Genomic DNA was extracted directly from bulk pancreas tissue without T cell sorting. Sequenced input: pancreas tissue with idiopathic chronic pancreatitis. The TCR sequence derives from a human donor with chronic pancreatitis.

CDR3 DNA sequence: TGTGCCAGCAGTCCGACCCACAATGAGCAGTTCTTC. As protein: CASSPTHNEQFF. V is TRBV28 and J is TRBJ2-1; D ambiguous. The CDR3 is made up of 12 amino acids. Germline V gene sequence: CDR1 MDHEN, CDR2 SYDVKM. The ends were cut back, 5 bases at V and 5 bases at J, with 7 bases in the middle.